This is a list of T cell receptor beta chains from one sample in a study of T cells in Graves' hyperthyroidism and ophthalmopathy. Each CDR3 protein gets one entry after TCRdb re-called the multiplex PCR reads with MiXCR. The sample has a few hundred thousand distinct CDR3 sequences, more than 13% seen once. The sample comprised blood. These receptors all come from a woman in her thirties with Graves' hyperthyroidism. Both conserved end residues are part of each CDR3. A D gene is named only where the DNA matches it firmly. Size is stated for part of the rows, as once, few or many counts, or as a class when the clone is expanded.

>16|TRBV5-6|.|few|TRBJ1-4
CASSSIQGATNEKLFF
TGTGCCAGCAGCTCAATACAGGGTGCAACTAATGAAAAACTGTTTTTT
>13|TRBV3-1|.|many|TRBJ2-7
CASSQVASYEQYF
TGTGCCAGCAGCCAAGTTGCGTCCTACGAGCAGTACTTC
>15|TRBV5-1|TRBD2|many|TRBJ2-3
CASSGSGRVADTQYF
TGCGCCAGCAGCGGTAGCGGGAGAGTTGCAGATACGCAGTATTTT
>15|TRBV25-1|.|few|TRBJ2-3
CASSEYKGGTDTQYF
TGTGCCAGCAGTGAATATAAGGGGGGCACAGATACGCAGTATTTT
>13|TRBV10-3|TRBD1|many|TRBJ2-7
CAISTGEGYEQYF
TGTGCCATTTCGACAGGGGAAGGGTACGAGCAGTACTTC
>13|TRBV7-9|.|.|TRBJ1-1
CASVRVMNTEAFF
TGTGCCAGCGTGAGGGTCATGAACACTGAAGCTTTCTTT
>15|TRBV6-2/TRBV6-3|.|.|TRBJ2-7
CASSRSEGGPYEQYF
TGTGCCAGCAGTCGCTCGGAGGGGGGACCTTACGAGCAGTACTTC
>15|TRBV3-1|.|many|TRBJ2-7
CASSQDGGLSYEQYF
TGTGCCAGCAGCCAAGACGGGGGCTTGTCCTACGAGCAGTACTTC
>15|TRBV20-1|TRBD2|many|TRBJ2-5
CSAIPGLAGVETQYF
TGCAGTGCTATTCCGGGACTAGCGGGAGTAGAGACCCAGTACTTC
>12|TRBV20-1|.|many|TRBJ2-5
CSAHRGGETQYF
TGCAGTGCTCACAGGGGAGGAGAGACCCAGTACTTC
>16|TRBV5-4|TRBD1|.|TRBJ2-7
CASSPWGRTGGHEQYF
TGTGCCAGCAGCCCTTGGGGCAGGACAGGGGGCCACGAGCAGTACTTC
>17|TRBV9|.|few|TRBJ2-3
CASSVSTRGGFTDTQYF
TGTGCCAGCAGCGTAAGCACCCGCGGCGGGTTCACAGATACGCAGTATTTT
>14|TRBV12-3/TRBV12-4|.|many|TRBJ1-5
CASSRLDGNQPQHF
TGTGCCAGCAGCCGCCTCGACGGGAATCAGCCCCAGCATTTT
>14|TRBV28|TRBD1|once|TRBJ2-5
CASSSDRGGETQYF
TGTGCCAGCAGTTCGGACAGGGGAGGAGAGACCCAGTACTTC
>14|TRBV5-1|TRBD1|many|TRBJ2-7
CASSVGQGGHEQYF
TGCGCCAGCAGCGTGGGACAGGGGGGCCACGAGCAGTACTTC
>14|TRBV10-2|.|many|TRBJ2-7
CASSEIGDPYEQYF
TGCGCCAGCAGTGAGATCGGGGATCCCTACGAGCAGTACTTC
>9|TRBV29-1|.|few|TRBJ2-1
CSVTDEQFF
TGCAGCGTTACCGATGAGCAGTTCTTC
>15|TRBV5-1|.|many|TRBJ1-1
CASTPAGGSNTEAFF
TGCGCCAGCACCCCGGCCGGGGGTAGTAACACTGAAGCTTTCTTT
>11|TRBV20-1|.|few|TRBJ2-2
CSAYWTGELFF
TGCAGTGCTTATTGGACCGGGGAGCTGTTTTTT
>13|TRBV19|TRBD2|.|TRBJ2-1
CASSPTSFGEQFF
TGTGCCAGTAGTCCGACTAGCTTCGGTGAGCAGTTCTTC
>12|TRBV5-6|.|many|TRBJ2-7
CASSRQDYEQYF
TGTGCCAGCAGCCGGCAAGACTACGAGCAGTACTTC
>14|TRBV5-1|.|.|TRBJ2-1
CASSLALASDEQFF
TGCGCCAGCAGCTTGGCGCTGGCTTCGGATGAGCAGTTCTTC
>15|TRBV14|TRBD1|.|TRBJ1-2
CASSQDLRTGYGYTF
TGTGCCAGCAGCCAAGATTTGAGGACAGGATATGGCTACACCTTC
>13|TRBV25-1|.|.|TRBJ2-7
CASTETSIHEQYF
TGTGCCAGCACGGAGACTAGTATCCACGAGCAGTACTTC
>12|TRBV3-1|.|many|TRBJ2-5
CAGSGGGETQYF
TGTGCCGGAAGCGGAGGGGGGGAGACCCAGTACTTC
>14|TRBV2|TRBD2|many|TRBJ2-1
CASKFSGSYNEQFF
TGTGCCAGCAAATTTAGCGGGTCCTACAATGAGCAGTTCTTC
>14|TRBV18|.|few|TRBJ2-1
CASPPRTAYNEQFF
TGTGCCAGCCCACCAAGGACAGCGTACAATGAGCAGTTCTTC
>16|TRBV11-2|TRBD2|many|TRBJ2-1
CASSLLGTRSYNEQFF
TGTGCCAGCAGCTTGCTAGGGACTAGATCCTACAATGAGCAGTTCTTC
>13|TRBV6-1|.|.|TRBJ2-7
CASSDPPSCEQYF
TGTGCCAGCAGTGACCCGCCCTCCTGCGAGCAGTACTTC
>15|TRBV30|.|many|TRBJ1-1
CAWSVFGGAGTEAFF
TGTGCCTGGAGTGTATTCGGGGGAGCGGGCACTGAAGCTTTCTTT
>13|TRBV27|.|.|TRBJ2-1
CASSFSLERVRFF
TGTGCCAGCAGTTTTTCCCTCGAGAGGGTTCGGTTCTTC